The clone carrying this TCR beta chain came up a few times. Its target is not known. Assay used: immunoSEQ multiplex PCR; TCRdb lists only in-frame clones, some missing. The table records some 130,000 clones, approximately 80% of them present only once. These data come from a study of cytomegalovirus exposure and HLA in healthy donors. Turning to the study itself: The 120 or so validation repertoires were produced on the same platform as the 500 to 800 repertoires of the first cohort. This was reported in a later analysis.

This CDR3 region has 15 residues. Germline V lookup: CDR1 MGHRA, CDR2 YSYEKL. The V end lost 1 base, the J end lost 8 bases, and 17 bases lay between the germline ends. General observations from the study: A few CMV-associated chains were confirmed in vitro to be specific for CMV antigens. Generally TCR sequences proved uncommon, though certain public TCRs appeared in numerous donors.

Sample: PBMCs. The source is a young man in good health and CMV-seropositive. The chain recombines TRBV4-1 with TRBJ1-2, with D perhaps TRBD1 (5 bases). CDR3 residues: CASSQAVPGMRGYTF. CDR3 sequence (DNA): TGCGCCAGCAGCCAAGCTGTGCCAGGGATGCGGGGCTACACCTTC.